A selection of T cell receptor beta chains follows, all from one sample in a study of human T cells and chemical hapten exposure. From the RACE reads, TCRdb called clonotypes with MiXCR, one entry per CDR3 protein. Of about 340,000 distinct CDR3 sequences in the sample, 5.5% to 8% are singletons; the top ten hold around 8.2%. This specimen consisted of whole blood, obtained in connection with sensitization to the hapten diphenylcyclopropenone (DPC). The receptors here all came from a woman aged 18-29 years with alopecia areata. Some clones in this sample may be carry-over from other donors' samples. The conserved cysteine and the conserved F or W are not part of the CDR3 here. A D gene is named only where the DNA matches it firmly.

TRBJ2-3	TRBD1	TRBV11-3	ASSLGQAADTQY
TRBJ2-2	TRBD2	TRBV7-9	ASSLPGGQNTGELF
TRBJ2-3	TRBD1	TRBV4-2	ASGTGGSDTQY
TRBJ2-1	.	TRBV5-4	ASSLDTQPYNEQF
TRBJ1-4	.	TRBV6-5	ASSYSGRGSEKLF
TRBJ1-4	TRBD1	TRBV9	ASSVSGTGHEKLF
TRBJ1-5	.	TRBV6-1	ASSGALSGPINQPQH
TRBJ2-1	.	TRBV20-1	SARAQAYYNEQF
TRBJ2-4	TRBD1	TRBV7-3	ASSLQQGTGANIQY
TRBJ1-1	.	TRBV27	ASSLLTPTGQNTEAF
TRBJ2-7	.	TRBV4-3	ASSNGPTDSYEQY
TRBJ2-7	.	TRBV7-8	ASSSAQAYEQY
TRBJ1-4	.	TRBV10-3	AISSTGDWEKLF
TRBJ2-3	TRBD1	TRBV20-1	SARGYGTVYSTDTQY
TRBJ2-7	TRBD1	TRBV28	ASVRGTGYYEQY
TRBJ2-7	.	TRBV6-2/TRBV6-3	ASSRGVYEQY
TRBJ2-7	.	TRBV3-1	ASSHRDLSYEQY
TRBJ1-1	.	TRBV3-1	ASSQQGKGTEAF
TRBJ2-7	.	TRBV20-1	SARDRGHYEQY
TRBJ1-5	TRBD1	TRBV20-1	SARSGQGMNNQPQH
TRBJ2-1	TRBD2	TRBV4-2	ASSLDGGEIYNEQF
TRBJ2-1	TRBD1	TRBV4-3	ASSQDPPDREYNEQF
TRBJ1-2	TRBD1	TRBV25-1	ASSVTGGEVVGYT
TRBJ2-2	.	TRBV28	ASSFRANTGELF
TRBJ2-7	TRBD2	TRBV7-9	ASRSGGAYEQY
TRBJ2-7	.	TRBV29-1	SVVTRANNPNSYEQY
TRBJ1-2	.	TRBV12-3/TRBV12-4	ASSEDLRQPQLDGYT